This is a list of T cell receptor beta chains from one sample in a study of blood T cell repertoires in COVID-19. Clones were sequenced by immunoSEQ multiplex PCR, and TCRdb holds only the in-frame ones, with some missing. Counted here are 20,000 or so clones, 80% to 90% occurring once; the ten biggest clones make up approximately 2.9%. The sample was peripheral blood. The receptors were sampled from a human donor in a cohort sampled during active COVID-19. CDR3s include the opening cysteine and the closing phenylalanine or tryptophan. A D gene is named only where the DNA matches it firmly. The size of a clone is reported for some rows only, either as once, few or many, or as a class for expanded clones.

v_call: TRBV20-1
clone_size: NA
j_call: TRBJ1-1
d_call: NA
cdr3_nt: TGCAGTGCTAGACGCCGGACTGAAGCTTTCTTT
cdr3_aa: CSARRRTEAFF

v_call: TRBV2
clone_size: NA
j_call: TRBJ1-1
d_call: NA
cdr3_nt: TGTGCCGCTTGTGAGGTTTTGAACACTGAAGCTTTCTTT
cdr3_aa: CAACEVLNTEAFF

v_call: TRBV3-1/TRBV3-2
clone_size: few
j_call: TRBJ2-5
d_call: NA
cdr3_nt: TGTGCCAGCAGCCAAGGTGGCGGCCGCCTGTCGGAGACCCAGTACTTC
cdr3_aa: CASSQGGGRLSETQYF

v_call: TRBV5-6
clone_size: NA
j_call: TRBJ1-5
d_call: NA
cdr3_nt: TGTGCCAGCAGCCGGGGTTACCAGCCCCAGCATTTT
cdr3_aa: CASSRGYQPQHF

v_call: TRBV28
clone_size: few
j_call: TRBJ1-5
d_call: NA
cdr3_nt: TGTGCCAGCAGTTTAAGGCCAGGCCCCAATCAGCCCCAGCATTTT
cdr3_aa: CASSLRPGPNQPQHF

v_call: TRBV11-2
clone_size: NA
j_call: TRBJ1-1
d_call: NA
cdr3_nt: TGTGCCAGCAGCTTAGTTGCCAGCACTGAAGCTTTCTTT
cdr3_aa: CASSLVASTEAFF

v_call: TRBV7-6
clone_size: NA
j_call: TRBJ1-1
d_call: NA
cdr3_nt: TGTGCCAGCAGCTTAGCGCTGCACAGCCAGAACACTGAAGCTTTCTTT
cdr3_aa: CASSLALHSQNTEAFF

v_call: TRBV18
clone_size: NA
j_call: TRBJ2-1
d_call: NA
cdr3_nt: TGTGCCAGCTCACCGAGTAGCTTCCATGGGCAGTTCTTC
cdr3_aa: CASSPSSFHGQFF

v_call: TRBV20-1
clone_size: NA
j_call: TRBJ2-7
d_call: NA
cdr3_nt: TGCAGTGCGATAGATTCCTACGAGCAGTACTTC
cdr3_aa: CSAIDSYEQYF

v_call: TRBV7-8
clone_size: NA
j_call: TRBJ2-5
d_call: TRBD1
cdr3_nt: TGTGCCAGCAGGGTCTCGGGGACAGGGGATATGAGGCAAGAGACCCAGTACTTC
cdr3_aa: CASRVSGTGDMRQETQYF

v_call: TRBV16
clone_size: NA
j_call: TRBJ2-1
d_call: TRBD2
cdr3_nt: TGTGCCAGCAGCCCCGGCGTGACTAGCAAGTTCTTC
cdr3_aa: CASSPGVTSKFF

v_call: TRBV19
clone_size: NA
j_call: TRBJ2-7
d_call: TRBD1
cdr3_nt: TGTGCCAGTAGCCCTACAGGGGCGTTGTACGAGCAGTACTTC
cdr3_aa: CASSPTGALYEQYF

v_call: TRBV19
clone_size: NA
j_call: TRBJ2-4
d_call: NA
cdr3_nt: TGTGCCAGTAGTATAGGAGGGGGGGATTACATTCAGTACTTC
cdr3_aa: CASSIGGGDYIQYF

v_call: TRBV28
clone_size: NA
j_call: TRBJ1-5
d_call: TRBD1
cdr3_nt: TGTGCCAGCAGTTTGATATCAGGGGGCGCAGGGTCCCAGCATTTT
cdr3_aa: CASSLISGGAGSQHF

v_call: TRBV14
clone_size: NA
j_call: TRBJ2-7
d_call: NA
cdr3_nt: TGTGCCAGCAGCACCTCATACCCCGACTCTACTACCTACGAGCAGTACTTC
cdr3_aa: CASSTSYPDSTTYEQYF

v_call: TRBV28
clone_size: NA
j_call: TRBJ1-2
d_call: TRBD1
cdr3_nt: TGTGCCAGCAGTCTCGGGACAGGGAGGTATGGCTACACCTTC
cdr3_aa: CASSLGTGRYGYTF

v_call: TRBV7-8
clone_size: NA
j_call: TRBJ1-3
d_call: TRBD1
cdr3_nt: TGTGCCAGCAGCTTGTCGGACAGGGGGCTATACACCATATATTTT
cdr3_aa: CASSLSDRGLYTIYF

v_call: TRBV9
clone_size: NA
j_call: TRBJ1-1
d_call: NA
cdr3_nt: TGTGCCAGCAGCGTAGAAGTGAGGGTGAACACTGAAGCTTTCTTT
cdr3_aa: CASSVEVRVNTEAFF

v_call: TRBV15
clone_size: NA
j_call: TRBJ2-1
d_call: NA
cdr3_nt: TGTGCCACCAGCAGAGATCGGGGGAGCAATGAGCAGTTCTTC
cdr3_aa: CATSRDRGSNEQFF

v_call: TRBV2
clone_size: NA
j_call: TRBJ2-1
d_call: TRBD2
cdr3_nt: TGTGCCAGCAGTGAATCTAGCGGGAGGTTACGTGAGCAGTTCTTC
cdr3_aa: CASSESSGRLREQFF

v_call: TRBV15
clone_size: once
j_call: TRBJ1-2
d_call: TRBD1
cdr3_nt: TGTGCCACCAGCCCTCCAGGACAGGGCTATGGCTACACCTTC
cdr3_aa: CATSPPGQGYGYTF

v_call: TRBV11-2
clone_size: NA
j_call: TRBJ2-1
d_call: TRBD1
cdr3_nt: TGTGCCAGCAGCCGACAGGGCTCCTACAATGAGCAGTTCTTC
cdr3_aa: CASSRQGSYNEQFF

v_call: TRBV7-2
clone_size: NA
j_call: TRBJ1-1
d_call: NA
cdr3_nt: TGTGCCAGCAGCTTTGCGTTGAACACTGAAGCTTTCTTT
cdr3_aa: CASSFALNTEAFF

v_call: TRBV5-5
clone_size: NA
j_call: TRBJ2-1
d_call: TRBD2
cdr3_nt: TGTGCCAGCAGCTTTGGACTAGCGGGAGGACTTAGTGAGCAGTTCTTC
cdr3_aa: CASSFGLAGGLSEQFF

v_call: TRBV2
clone_size: NA
j_call: TRBJ1-4
d_call: TRBD1
cdr3_nt: TGTGCCAGCAGCCTTGACAGGGTCTCAACTAATGAAAAACTGTTTTTT
cdr3_aa: CASSLDRVSTNEKLFF

v_call: TRBV19
clone_size: NA
j_call: TRBJ2-1
d_call: NA
cdr3_nt: TGTGCCAGTAGCGGGGATTACAATGAGCAGTTCTTC
cdr3_aa: CASSGDYNEQFF

v_call: TRBV5-1
clone_size: NA
j_call: TRBJ1-1
d_call: TRBD1
cdr3_nt: TGCGCCAGCAGCTTGGACGGACAGGCGGCTTTCTTT
cdr3_aa: CASSLDGQAAFF

v_call: TRBV28
clone_size: NA
j_call: TRBJ1-5
d_call: NA
cdr3_nt: TGTGCCAGCAGATCGAGGGGGTTGGACAATCAGCCCCAGCATTTT
cdr3_aa: CASRSRGLDNQPQHF

v_call: TRBV29-1
clone_size: NA
j_call: TRBJ2-1
d_call: NA
cdr3_nt: TGCAGCGTTAAGGACTATCCCTACAATGAGCAGTTCTTC
cdr3_aa: CSVKDYPYNEQFF

v_call: TRBV11-2
clone_size: NA
j_call: TRBJ2-2
d_call: TRBD2
cdr3_nt: TGTGCCAGCAGCTCCGGACTAGCGGAAGCCGGGGAGCTGTTTTTT
cdr3_aa: CASSSGLAEAGELFF

v_call: TRBV18
clone_size: NA
j_call: TRBJ1-3
d_call: NA
cdr3_nt: TGTGCCAGCTCACACGGGGGATATGGAAACACCATATATTTT
cdr3_aa: CASSHGGYGNTIYF